These 18 T cell receptor beta chains share one sample of origin, sequenced in a study of tumor-infiltrating lymphocytes in oesophageal squamous cell carcinoma. TCRdb analysed the PCR reads with MiXCR anew, one entry per CDR3 protein. This sample has 3,000 to 4,000 distinct CDR3 sequences, with 16% found just once. Sequencing was done on a sample of esophageal tumor tissue. The receptors were gathered from a male donor with esophageal squamous cell carcinoma.

This clonotype was observed a handful of times. The chain uses TRBV19 and TRBJ2-3; 14 bases agree with TRBD2. With 5 bases clipped from V and 6 bases from J, the junction kept 7 bases outside the gene matches. The CDR3 loop spans 16 amino acids. Germline V gives CDR1 LNHDA, CDR2 SQIVND (reference sequence). Written as DNA, the CDR3 is TGTGCCAGTAGTTCGGGACTAGCGGGGGAGGAGGATACGCAGTATTTT. It yields the protein CASSSGLAGEEDTQYF.

This clonotype was picked up many times. The chain combines TRBV27 with TRBJ2-5; D may be TRBD2 (7 bases). The CDR3 loop spans 14 amino acids. Trimming removed 3 bases at V and 5 bases at J, with 13 bases between. Germline V gives CDR1 MNHEY, CDR2 SMNVEV (reference sequence). CDR3 nucleotides: TGTGCCAGCAGTTTGGGGGGGCTGCAGGAGACCCAGTACTTC. As protein: CASSLGGLQETQYF.

In this sample, this clonotype is medium-sized. The chain has TRBV10-1 and TRBJ2-5; D remains ambiguous. The CDR3 covers 12 residues. V was clipped by 2 bases and J by 5 bases, with 6 bases between them. Germline-derived CDR1 and CDR2 are WNHNN and SYGVQD (reference sequence). The CDR3 here is CASSENGETQYF. As DNA, the CDR3 is TGCGCCAGCAGTGAGAACGGGGAGACCCAGTACTTC.

The sample holds many counts of this clonotype. The V gene is TRBV6-1, the J gene TRBJ1-1; a weak D match, TRBD1 (6 bases). There are 14 residues in the CDR3. The V end lost 5 bases, the J end lost 11 bases, and 21 bases lay between the germline ends. CDR1 and CDR2 from the germline V gene are MNHNS and SASEGT. The CDR3 DNA sequence: TGTGCCAGCAGTTATACAGAACGGGGGGCAGGGGCTTTCTTT. Residues: CASSYTERGAGAFF.

Concerning this clonotype itself: Because the CDR3 is missing its conserved closing phenylalanine or tryptophan, this is likely a read error. The limits of the CDR3 on the DNA are not certain, so only TCRdb's listed CDR3 is given. The CDR3 loop is CASDPGGGYNEQFFGA. This chain links TRBV7-2 with TRBJ2-6; no DNA check was done on the table's D call, TRBD1. The CDR3 is 16 residues long, counting both termini. CDR1 is SGHTA, CDR2 FQGNSA, per germline.

As for this clonotype: The final CDR3 position lacks the conserved phenylalanine or tryptophan, pointing to a likely read error. No DNA is shown, since the ends of the CDR3 on it are uncertain; the CDR3 is the one TCRdb lists. This rearrangement joins TRBV18 to TRBJ2-3; TRBD2, the D gene given by the table, was not confirmed from the DNA. Both ends counted, the CDR3 spans 15 residues. Per the germline V gene, CDR1 is KGHSH and CDR2 is LQKENI. CDR3 residues: CASSPRVEAEQFFGP.

This clonotype was seen at least ten times. The chain has TRBV5-8 and TRBJ2-4, with a possible D match to TRBD1 (6 bases). Deletions cut 0 bases from V and 0 bases from J, with 7 bases between. This CDR3 is 15 amino acids long. Germline V CDR1 and CDR2: SGHTS, YDEGEE. The CDR3 sequence is CASSLGQVAKNIQYF. In DNA form, the CDR3 reads TGTGCCAGCAGCTTGGGACAGGTAGCCAAAAACATTCAGTACTTC. Full variable domain (remainder filled in from reference TRBV5-8 and TRBJ2-4): EAGVTQSPTHLIKTRGQQATLRCSPISGHTSVYWYQQALGLGLQFLLWYDEGEERNRGNFPPRFSGRQFPNYSSELNVNALELEDSALYLCASSLGQVAKNIQYFGAGTRLSVL.

This clonotype is deemed medium-sized. The rearrangement joins TRBV6-1 to TRBJ2-7; D is perhaps TRBD1 (6 bases). This CDR3 spans 12 amino acids. Germline V gene sequence: CDR1 MNHNS, CDR2 SASEGT. V lost 1 base and J lost 9, with 10 bases in between. The CDR3 spells CASSEVTGRQYF. DNA for the CDR3: TGTGCCAGCAGTGAAGTTACAGGGCGGCAGTACTTC.

Here the CDR3 DNA reads TGTGCCTCTATGGTTCCGAGCTCCTACGAGCAGTACTTC. Residues: CASMVPSSYEQYF. V is TRBV30 and J is TRBJ2-7; no definite D call. Trimming took off 7 bases at V and 0 bases at J, with 13 bases between the two ends. The CDR3 contains 13 residues. Germline lookup yields CDR1 GTSNPN and CDR2 SVGIG (reference sequence).

By share, this clonotype ranks as medium-sized. This chain joins TRBV7-2 and TRBJ2-7, with 9 bases identical to TRBD1. Looked up from germline, CDR1 is SGHTA and CDR2 is FQGNSA. The CDR3 contains 15 residues. V shed 1 base, J shed 1 base, and the junction held 2 bases outside the gene matches. The CDR3 protein is CASSLVGTGSYEQYF. For the CDR3, the DNA is TGTGCCAGCAGCTTAGTCGGGACAGGGTCCTACGAGCAGTACTTC.

By its share, this clonotype is medium-sized (0.01 to 0.1%). This chain connects TRBV12-3 or TRBV12-4 to TRBJ2-2, with D perhaps matching TRBD1 or TRBD2 (5 bases each). Trimming removed 1 base from V and 6 bases from J, with 6 bases in between. The CDR3 runs to 13 residues. The CDR3 loop is CASSLGGPGELFF. DNA of the CDR3: TGTGCCAGCAGTTTAGGGGGACCCGGGGAGCTGTTTTTT.

This clonotype counts as large. The CDR3 protein is CASSFGRKETQYF. The CDR3 nucleotides are TGTGCCAGCAGCTTCGGAAGAAAAGAGACCCAGTACTTC. The chain recombines TRBV7-6 with TRBJ2-5; D gene unclear. Trimming shortened V by 3 bases and J by 3 bases, and 8 bases separated the two germline ends. The CDR3 contains 13 residues. Germline CDR1 and CDR2: SGHVS and FNYEAQ.

This clonotype was recorded at least ten times. The V gene is TRBV10-3, the J gene TRBJ2-2; 9 nucleotides agree with TRBD1. V dropped 11 bases and J dropped 6; count of bases not matched to a gene: 10. Germline V gene data show CDR1 as ENHRY and CDR2 as SYGVKD. CDR3 size: 14 residues. The CDR3 DNA sequence: TGTGCCTCCTTTGGGACAGGGAATTCCGGGGAGCTGTTTTTT. It encodes CASFGTGNSGELFF.

This chain connects TRBV11-2 to TRBJ1-2; weak D call: TRBD1 (6 bases). Germline CDR1 is SGHAT and CDR2 is FQNNGV. The V and J ends lost 1 base and 3 bases respectively, with 15 bases between them. The CDR3 sequence is 16 residues long. The CDR3 DNA reads TGTGCCAGCAGCTTAGGGGGAGGGGAGGGGGACTATGGCTACACCTTC. Translated: CASSLGGGEGDYGYTF.

The chain recombines TRBV5-1 with TRBJ2-7, with 7 positions matching TRBD1. Germline-derived CDR1 and CDR2 are SGHRS and YFSETQ. This CDR3 is built from 16 residues. The trim removed 0 bases at V and 0 bases at J, leaving 6 bases unmatched. The CDR3 bases are TGCGCCAGCAGCTTGGTAGGGGGCGATGCCTCCTACGAGCAGTACTTC. Translated, it gives CASSLVGGDASYEQYF.

Points on this clonotype: The final CDR3 position lacks the conserved phenylalanine or tryptophan, pointing to a likely read error. It is unclear where the CDR3 begins or ends on the DNA, so no DNA is shown, and the CDR3 is as TCRdb lists it. The CDR3 loop reads CASSFRGGASRNYGYTFGS. The chain links TRBV5-4 to TRBJ2-5; the table's D call TRBD1 went unverified against the DNA. From its first to its last residue, the CDR3 has 19 amino acids. Germline V gene sequence: CDR1 SGHNT, CDR2 YYREEE (reference sequence).

This clonotype is termed medium-sized. This sequence joins TRBV7-3 and TRBJ1-1; 8 positions match TRBD1. V was clipped by 5 bases and J by 11 bases; unmatched bases: 10. Germline lookup yields CDR1 SGHTA and CDR2 FQGTGA. CDR3 length equals 13 residues. The CDR3 here is CASSPGQGQEAFF. CDR3 nucleotides: TGTGCCAGCAGCCCAGGACAGGGCCAAGAGGCTTTCTTT.

This clonotype is labeled medium-sized. The chain combines TRBV7-3 with TRBJ1-1; no clear D gene. The CDR3 has 13 amino acids. CDR1 is SGHTA and CDR2 is FQGTGA in the germline V gene. The ends were cut back, 2 bases at V and 1 base at J, with 5 bases in the middle. In DNA form, the CDR3 reads TGTGCCAGCAGCTTAGTGAAGAACACTGAAGCTTTCTTT. Protein: CASSLVKNTEAFF.